These 7 T cell receptor beta chains came from one sample sequenced in a study of T cells in Graves' hyperthyroidism and ophthalmopathy. TCR beta CDR3 regions were amplified from RNA. HTBI primers were the set used in a first-round RT-PCR of the TCR CDR3. TCRdb independently ran MiXCR on the multiplex PCR reads; one entry per CDR3 protein. The sample records 540,000 or so distinct CDR3 sequences, more than 15% being singletons. Material: blood. The receptors stem from a woman under 40 with Graves' hyperthyroidism.

This clonotype was observed a handful of times. The chain is built from TRBV28 and TRBJ1-5; maybe TRBD1 (6 bases). Germline V gene data show CDR1 as MDHEN and CDR2 as SYDVKM. Trimming removed 10 bases from V and 7 bases from J, with 17 bases in between. This CDR3 spans 13 amino acids. CDR3 DNA sequence: TGTGCCACCGAGAGGGGGGGGGAACAGCCCCAGCATTTT. Amino acids: CATERGGEQPQHF.

There are many counts of this clonotype. V is TRBV2 and J is TRBJ2-2; tentatively, D is TRBD2 (5 bases). The CDR3 contains 13 residues. V was pared by 6 bases and J by 4 bases, with 9 bases between. Germline V gene lookup returns CDR1 SNHLY and CDR2 FYNNEI. CDR3 sequence reads: CASRGGFTGELFF. As DNA, the CDR3 is TGTGCCAGCAGAGGAGGATTCACCGGGGAGCTGTTTTTT.

This clonotype was detected many times. This chain links TRBV3-1 with TRBJ2-3; D not resolved. Trimming stripped 4 bases from V and 0 bases from J, with 11 bases between. The CDR3 has 15 residues. Germline-derived CDR1 and CDR2 are LGHDT and YNNKEL (reference sequence). CDR3 sequence reads: CASSPSTTSTDTQYF. The CDR3 nucleotides read TGTGCCAGCAGCCCCTCGACAACGAGCACAGATACGCAGTATTTT.

The chain couples TRBV28 to TRBJ2-7; 11 bases fit TRBD2. J was trimmed by 2 bases and V by 6 bases; bases with no gene match: 6. The CDR3 has 15 amino acids. The germline V gene encodes CDR1 MDHEN and CDR2 SYDVKM. The CDR3 DNA reads as TGTGCCAGCAGCACCCCGACTAGCGGGACCTACGAGCAGTACTTC. Its translation: CASSTPTSGTYEQYF. Complete variable domain (other parts from reference TRBV28 and TRBJ2-7): DVKVTQSSRYLVKRTGEKVFLECVQDMDHENMFWYRQDPGLGLRLIYFSYDVKMKEKGDIPEGYSVSREKKERFSLILESASTNQTSMYLCASSTPTSGTYEQYFGPGTRLTVT.

Worth noting for this clonotype: Given a much more abundant clone one base away, this may be a read error. J is TRBJ2-7 and V is TRBV12-3 or TRBV12-4, with a weak D call TRBD2 (5 bases). CDR3 length: 15 residues. V gave up 8 bases and J gave up 0 bases, with 17 bases separating them. Written as DNA, the CDR3 is TGTGCCAGCGGCGGTGCTCCGGGGAGCTCCTACGAGCAGTACTTC. It specifies CASGGAPGSSYEQYF.

This clonotype was detected ten times or more. The rearrangement joins TRBV12-3 or TRBV12-4 to TRBJ1-1, with 7 bases matching TRBD1. Unmatched junction bases numbered 6, after V lost 6 bases and J lost 5 bases. The CDR3 runs 13 residues. Here the CDR3 DNA reads TGTGCCAGCAGACAGGGGCTAGTAACTGAAGCTTTCTTT. Translating it yields CASRQGLVTEAFF.

V gene TRBV19 combines with J gene TRBJ2-1; 11 nucleotides align to TRBD2. The germline gives CDR1 LNHDA, CDR2 SQIVND (reference sequence). V lost 6 bases and J lost 4; bases outside the gene matches: 5. This CDR3 has 15 amino acids. CDR3 sequence reads: CASREGLADYNEQFF. The CDR3 DNA follows: TGTGCCAGTAGAGAGGGACTAGCGGATTACAATGAGCAGTTCTTC. The full variable domain, its missing parts supplied by reference TRBV19 and TRBJ2-1, is DGGITQSPKYLFRKEGQNVTLSCEQNLNHDAMYWYRQDPGQGLRLIYYSQIVNDFQKGDIAEGYSVSREKKESFPLTVTSAQKNPTAFYLCASREGLADYNEQFFGPGTRLTVL.